The rows below give T cell receptor beta chains drawn from one sample of a study of cytomegalovirus exposure and HLA in healthy donors. The protocol was immunoSEQ multiplex PCR, while the TCRdb copy is restricted to in-frame clones and leaves out a portion. The profile shows 150,000 or so clones, about 83% of them singletons. What was sequenced was PBMCs. These receptors were obtained from a man between 35 and 55 years old in good health and CMV-seropositive. Both conserved end residues are part of each CDR3. The order of the fields is CDR3 protein, CDR3 DNA, D gene, V gene, J gene, clone size. The D gene is left open where the match is weak. Rows may omit the clone size; those that give it use once, few, many or a size class.

cdr3_aa: CASSIYGGLGNEQFF; cdr3_nt: TGTGCCAGTAGTATTTACGGAGGCTTGGGGAATGAGCAGTTCTTC; d_call: .; v_call: TRBV19; j_call: TRBJ2-1; clone_size: .
cdr3_aa: CASSPLGREAPGELFF; cdr3_nt: TGTGCCAGCAGCCCCCTTGGTAGGGAGGCTCCCGGGGAGCTGTTTTTT; d_call: .; v_call: TRBV28; j_call: TRBJ2-2; clone_size: .
cdr3_aa: CASSPGQGGRETQYF; cdr3_nt: TGTGCCAGCAGCCCGGGACAGGGTGGAAGAGAGACCCAGTACTTC; d_call: TRBD1; v_call: TRBV11-3; j_call: TRBJ2-5; clone_size: .
cdr3_aa: CASSFQGASYEQYF; cdr3_nt: TGTGCCAGCAGTTTCCAGGGGGCGTCCTACGAGCAGTACTTC; d_call: TRBD1; v_call: TRBV6-5; j_call: TRBJ2-7; clone_size: .
cdr3_aa: CASSLRGYNEQFF; cdr3_nt: TGTGCCAGCAGCTTACGGGGTTACAATGAGCAGTTCTTC; d_call: .; v_call: TRBV5-5; j_call: TRBJ2-1; clone_size: .
cdr3_aa: CASSGGVYEQYF; cdr3_nt: TGTGCCAGCAGTGGGGGAGTATACGAGCAGTACTTC; d_call: .; v_call: TRBV2; j_call: TRBJ2-7; clone_size: few
cdr3_aa: CASSLEGGTNQPQHF; cdr3_nt: TGTGCCAGCAGCTTAGAAGGGGGCACCAATCAGCCCCAGCATTTT; d_call: TRBD1; v_call: TRBV7-2; j_call: TRBJ1-5; clone_size: .
cdr3_aa: CASSTRTKDRGYEQYF; cdr3_nt: TGTGCCAGCAGCACACGAACAAAGGACAGGGGCTACGAGCAGTACTTC; d_call: TRBD1; v_call: TRBV7-7; j_call: TRBJ2-7; clone_size: few
cdr3_aa: CASRGLTWETGELFF; cdr3_nt: TGTGCCAGCAGGGGACTTACCTGGGAGACCGGGGAGCTGTTTTTT; d_call: .; v_call: TRBV6-1; j_call: TRBJ2-2; clone_size: .
cdr3_aa: CASSEAGAGGYEAFF; cdr3_nt: TGTGCCAGCAGTGAAGCGGGGGCGGGAGGGTATGAAGCTTTCTTT; d_call: .; v_call: TRBV6-1; j_call: TRBJ1-1; clone_size: .
cdr3_aa: CASSLGTSDGYTF; cdr3_nt: TGTGCCAGCTCACTAGGGACTTCCGATGGCTACACCTTC; d_call: .; v_call: TRBV18; j_call: TRBJ1-2; clone_size: .
cdr3_aa: CASSLIERYEQFF; cdr3_nt: TGTGCCAGCAGCTTAATTGAGAGGTATGAGCAGTTCTTC; d_call: .; v_call: TRBV7-9; j_call: TRBJ2-1; clone_size: .
cdr3_aa: CASSLGGLAGGLGQETQYF; cdr3_nt: TGTGCCAGCAGCTTGGGCGGACTAGCGGGAGGGTTGGGGCAAGAGACCCAGTACTTC; d_call: TRBD2; v_call: TRBV5-6; j_call: TRBJ2-5; clone_size: once
cdr3_aa: CASSLGAGNTIYF; cdr3_nt: TGCGCCAGCAGCTTAGGGGCCGGAAACACCATATATTTT; d_call: .; v_call: TRBV5-1; j_call: TRBJ1-3; clone_size: .
cdr3_aa: CASSLETGRRGYTF; cdr3_nt: TGTGCCAGCAGCTTGGAGACAGGCCGGCGGGGCTACACCTTC; d_call: .; v_call: TRBV5-4; j_call: TRBJ1-2; clone_size: .
cdr3_aa: CASSPGGSNEQYF; cdr3_nt: TGTGCCAGCAGCCCAGGGGGGTCTAACGAGCAGTACTTC; d_call: .; v_call: TRBV5-4; j_call: TRBJ2-7; clone_size: once
cdr3_aa: CSVAVVEGEQYF; cdr3_nt: TGCAGCGTTGCTGTGGTTGAGGGCGAGCAGTACTTC; d_call: .; v_call: TRBV29-1; j_call: TRBJ2-7; clone_size: .
cdr3_aa: CASSPAAGSGTDTQYF; cdr3_nt: TGCGCCAGCAGCCCAGCTGCCGGGAGTGGCACAGATACGCAGTATTTT; d_call: .; v_call: TRBV4-1; j_call: TRBJ2-3; clone_size: .
cdr3_aa: CASSPRWSADTQYF; cdr3_nt: TGTGCCAGCAGCCCGCGGTGGAGCGCAGATACGCAGTATTTT; d_call: .; v_call: TRBV5-6; j_call: TRBJ2-3; clone_size: few
cdr3_aa: CASSQGSGNTEAFF; cdr3_nt: TGTGCCAGCAGCCAGGGATCAGGGAACACTGAAGCTTTCTTT; d_call: .; v_call: TRBV7-3; j_call: TRBJ1-1; clone_size: .
cdr3_aa: CASSLFPLRTGHYEQYF; cdr3_nt: TGTGCCAGCAGTTTATTCCCCCTTCGGACAGGACACTACGAGCAGTACTTC; d_call: TRBD1; v_call: TRBV28; j_call: TRBJ2-7; clone_size: .
cdr3_aa: CASSLSGLAGDEQYF; cdr3_nt: TGTGCCAGCAGCTTGTCAGGACTAGCGGGAGACGAGCAGTACTTC; d_call: TRBD2; v_call: TRBV11-2; j_call: TRBJ2-7; clone_size: .
cdr3_aa: CASSLEAAGTYNEQFF; cdr3_nt: TGTGCCAGCAGCTTAGAGGCAGCGGGGACCTACAATGAGCAGTTCTTC; d_call: TRBD2; v_call: TRBV7-2; j_call: TRBJ2-1; clone_size: .
cdr3_aa: CASSPLPYEQYF; cdr3_nt: TGTGCCAGCAGTCCCCTACCCTACGAGCAGTACTTC; d_call: .; v_call: TRBV28; j_call: TRBJ2-7; clone_size: .
cdr3_aa: CASTFGSGRSGGELFF; cdr3_nt: TGCGCCAGCACCTTCGGTAGCGGGAGGTCCGGCGGGGAGCTGTTTTTT; d_call: TRBD2; v_call: TRBV5-1; j_call: TRBJ2-2; clone_size: .
cdr3_aa: CASSLPGSYEQYF; cdr3_nt: TGTGCCAGCAGTTTACCGGGGTCCTATGAGCAGTACTTC; d_call: .; v_call: TRBV28; j_call: TRBJ2-7; clone_size: .
cdr3_aa: CASSLGNMAGDETQYF; cdr3_nt: TGTGCCAGCAGCTTGGGGAATATGGCGGGAGATGAGACCCAGTACTTC; d_call: TRBD2; v_call: TRBV5-4; j_call: TRBJ2-5; clone_size: .
cdr3_aa: CASSARGTEAFF; cdr3_nt: TGTGCCAGCAGCGCCAGGGGCACTGAAGCTTTCTTT; d_call: .; v_call: TRBV5-6; j_call: TRBJ1-1; clone_size: .
cdr3_aa: CASSSGRVEQFF; cdr3_nt: TGTGCCAGCAGCTCAGGGAGGGTAGAGCAGTTCTTC; d_call: TRBD2; v_call: TRBV11-2; j_call: TRBJ2-1; clone_size: .
cdr3_aa: CAIRRGLGGELFF; cdr3_nt: TGTGCCATCAGGCGGGGGCTCGGCGGGGAGCTGTTTTTT; d_call: .; v_call: TRBV10-3; j_call: TRBJ2-2; clone_size: .
cdr3_aa: CASSQLAGTYEQYF; cdr3_nt: TGTGCCAGCAGCCAACTAGCGGGAACCTACGAGCAGTACTTC; d_call: TRBD2; v_call: TRBV7-9; j_call: TRBJ2-7; clone_size: few
cdr3_aa: CASTPGATRTDTQYF; cdr3_nt: TGTGCCAGCACCCCCGGGGCGACTAGGACAGATACGCAGTATTTT; d_call: .; v_call: TRBV7-2; j_call: TRBJ2-3; clone_size: .
cdr3_aa: CAISLAGGPSNEQFF; cdr3_nt: TGTGCCATCAGTTTAGCGGGAGGGCCCTCAAATGAGCAGTTCTTC; d_call: TRBD2; v_call: TRBV10-3; j_call: TRBJ2-1; clone_size: .
cdr3_aa: CAVGQGLAYEQYF; cdr3_nt: TGTGCTGTGGGACAGGGTCTCGCCTACGAGCAGTACTTC; d_call: TRBD1; v_call: TRBV10-3; j_call: TRBJ2-7; clone_size: few
cdr3_aa: CASSEQGIGELFF; cdr3_nt: TGTGCCAGCAGTGAGCAGGGAATCGGGGAGCTGTTTTTT; d_call: .; v_call: TRBV25-1; j_call: TRBJ2-2; clone_size: .
cdr3_aa: CASSQIKGNEQYF; cdr3_nt: TGCGCCAGCAGCCAGATAAAGGGGAACGAGCAGTACTTC; d_call: .; v_call: TRBV4-3; j_call: TRBJ2-7; clone_size: once
cdr3_aa: CASSTRDRGFEAGGGDTQYF; cdr3_nt: TGTGCCAGCAGCACAAGGGACAGGGGATTCGAGGCGGGAGGGGGGGATACGCAGTATTTT; d_call: .; v_call: TRBV5-4; j_call: TRBJ2-3; clone_size: few
cdr3_aa: CASSHAGGSYNEQFF; cdr3_nt: TGTGCCAGCAGCCACGCGGGAGGCTCCTACAATGAGCAGTTCTTC; d_call: TRBD2; v_call: TRBV7-6; j_call: TRBJ2-1; clone_size: .
cdr3_aa: CASSQGTSGVQETQYF; cdr3_nt: TGTGCCAGCAGCCAAGGGACTAGCGGGGTCCAAGAGACCCAGTACTTC; d_call: TRBD2; v_call: TRBV4-2; j_call: TRBJ2-5; clone_size: .
cdr3_aa: CASSLLNPGIADEQYF; cdr3_nt: TGCGCCAGCAGCTTATTAAACCCGGGTATAGCGGACGAGCAGTACTTC; d_call: .; v_call: TRBV5-1; j_call: TRBJ2-7; clone_size: .
cdr3_aa: CASSPDPGAAHNEQFF; cdr3_nt: TGTGCCAGCTCACCCGACCCAGGGGCCGCCCACAATGAGCAGTTCTTC; d_call: .; v_call: TRBV18; j_call: TRBJ2-1; clone_size: .
cdr3_aa: CASSPNKGQGGYTF; cdr3_nt: TGTGCCAGCTCACCAAATAAGGGACAGGGCGGCTACACCTTC; d_call: TRBD1; v_call: TRBV18; j_call: TRBJ1-2; clone_size: once
cdr3_aa: CASSKGAGEGNEQFF; cdr3_nt: TGTGCCAGCAGCAAAGGGGCGGGAGAGGGCAATGAGCAGTTCTTC; d_call: .; v_call: TRBV21-1; j_call: TRBJ2-1; clone_size: few
cdr3_aa: CASSPPGLGLAGYNEQFF; cdr3_nt: TGTGCCAGCAGCCCCCCGGGCCTGGGACTAGCGGGCTACAATGAGCAGTTCTTC; d_call: TRBD2; v_call: TRBV13; j_call: TRBJ2-1; clone_size: .
cdr3_aa: CASRGLMDRTNTGELFF; cdr3_nt: TGTGCCAGCAGGGGGCTCATGGACAGAACGAACACCGGGGAGCTGTTTTTT; d_call: .; v_call: TRBV21-1; j_call: TRBJ2-2; clone_size: .
cdr3_aa: CASSFSSGANVLTF; cdr3_nt: TGTGCCAGCAGTTTCAGCTCTGGGGCCAACGTCCTGACTTTC; d_call: .; v_call: TRBV28; j_call: TRBJ2-6; clone_size: .
cdr3_aa: CASSLEQGAQPQHF; cdr3_nt: TGTGCCAGCAGCTTGGAACAGGGGGCCCAGCCCCAGCATTTT; d_call: TRBD1; v_call: TRBV5-8; j_call: TRBJ1-5; clone_size: .
cdr3_aa: CASSLVSGTGGYNEQFF; cdr3_nt: TGTGCCAGCAGCTTAGTGAGCGGGACAGGCGGGTACAATGAGCAGTTCTTC; d_call: .; v_call: TRBV7-2; j_call: TRBJ2-1; clone_size: once